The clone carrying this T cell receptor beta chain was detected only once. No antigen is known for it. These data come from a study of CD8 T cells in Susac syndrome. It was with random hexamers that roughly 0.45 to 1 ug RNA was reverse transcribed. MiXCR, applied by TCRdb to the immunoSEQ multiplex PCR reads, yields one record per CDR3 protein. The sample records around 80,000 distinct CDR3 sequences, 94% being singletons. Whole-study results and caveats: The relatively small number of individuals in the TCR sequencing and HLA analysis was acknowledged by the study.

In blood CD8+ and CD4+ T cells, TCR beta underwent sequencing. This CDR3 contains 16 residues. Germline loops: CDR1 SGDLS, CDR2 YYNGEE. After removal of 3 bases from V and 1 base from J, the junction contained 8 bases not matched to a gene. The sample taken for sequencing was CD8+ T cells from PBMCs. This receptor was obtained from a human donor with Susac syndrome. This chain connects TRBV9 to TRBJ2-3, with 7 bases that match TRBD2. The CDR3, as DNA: TGTGCCAGCAGCGGAGCTCAACGGGGGGGCACAGATACGCAGTATTTT. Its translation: CASSGAQRGGTDTQYF.